These T cell receptor beta chains were read from a single sample in a study of blood T cells in healthy people across ages. TCRdb analysed the 5' RACE reads with MiXCR anew, one entry per CDR3 protein. The table has roughly 800,000 distinct CDR3 sequences, 20% to 25% seen once. These data also featured in a second study, about T cells of mothers and their children.

The sample comprised blood. The receptors stem from a boy aged 5-17 years in good health. CDR3s include the opening cysteine and the closing phenylalanine or tryptophan. A D gene is named only where the DNA matches it firmly. Expanded clones get a size class; other rows say once, few or many, or leave the size out.

>-|few|TRBV4-3|TRBJ2-1
TGCGCCAGTCACCTCGGAGGGGGCGCCGAGCAGTTCTTC
CASHLGGGAEQFF
>-|few|TRBV29-1|TRBJ2-7
TGCAGCGTTGAAACCATGCGAGGGTCTCCTTCCTACGAGCAGTACTTC
CSVETMRGSPSYEQYF
>-|few|TRBV4-3|TRBJ2-3
TGCGCCAGCAGCCAAGATTCGGCTGGGGGCGGGGGCACAGATACGCAGTATTTT
CASSQDSAGGGGTDTQYF
>-|-|TRBV20-1|TRBJ2-3
TGCAGTGCTAGGGGGCGGTACACAGATACGCAGTATTTT
CSARGRYTDTQYF
>-|few|TRBV3-1|TRBJ1-3
TGTGCCAGCAGCTACCGGACAGCCTCTGGAAACACCATATATTTT
CASSYRTASGNTIYF
>TRBD2|few|TRBV6-5|TRBJ2-1
TGTGCCAGCAGCCGAGTTAGCGGGGGGTCCCTTGAGCAGTTCTTC
CASSRVSGGSLEQFF
>-|-|TRBV4-1|TRBJ1-1
TGCGCCAGCAGCCAAGACTCGGGATACACTGAAGCTTTCTTT
CASSQDSGYTEAFF
>-|-|TRBV29-1|TRBJ1-2
TGCAGCGTTGTTTTACAGGCCTATGGCTACACCTTC
CSVVLQAYGYTF
>TRBD1|few|TRBV28|TRBJ2-5
TGTGCCAGCAGCTTACCGGGACAGATGGGGACCCAGTACTTC
CASSLPGQMGTQYF
>-|-|TRBV7-9|TRBJ2-2
TGTGCCAGCAGCTTAGAGGTATTGAACACCGGGGAGCTGTTTTTT
CASSLEVLNTGELFF
>TRBD2|few|TRBV6-2/TRBV6-3|TRBJ2-3
TGTGCCAGCAGGGCCGGTACGGGGGGTAGCACAGATACGCAGTATTTT
CASRAGTGGSTDTQYF
>TRBD2|-|TRBV28|TRBJ2-7
TGTGCCAGCAGTACGAGCGGGGCTACCTACGAGCAGTACTTC
CASSTSGATYEQYF
>TRBD1|few|TRBV4-3|TRBJ2-5
TGCGCCAGCAGCCAATCTATGGGACAGACGATTGAAGAGCAGTACTTC
CASSQSMGQTIEEQYF
>TRBD1|-|TRBV3-1|TRBJ2-1
TGTGCCAGCCGGGGGACAGGGGGCTGGTACAATGAGCAGTTCTTC
CASRGTGGWYNEQFF
>-|few|TRBV29-1|TRBJ2-6
TGCAGCGTCGTCCCATCTGGGGCCAACGTCCTGACTTTC
CSVVPSGANVLTF
>TRBD2|few|TRBV4-3|TRBJ2-3
TGCGCCAGCAGCCAAGCTCGACTAGCGCGAGGGACAGATACGCAGTATTTT
CASSQARLARGTDTQYF
>-|few|TRBV7-6|TRBJ2-5
TGTGCCAGCAGCGCCCGGACAGAACAAGAGACCCAGTACTTC
CASSARTEQETQYF
>-|few|TRBV4-3|TRBJ2-7
TGCGCCAGCAGCCAAGATCGAGGTTACCCCTACGAGCAGTACTTC
CASSQDRGYPYEQYF
>-|-|TRBV9|TRBJ1-2
TGTGCCAGCAGCATGACAGAGAACTATGGCTACACCTTC
CASSMTENYGYTF
>-|-|TRBV28|TRBJ2-4
TGTGCCAGCAGTTTATCCCCAGGGGGGGCACTAGCCAAAAACATTCAGTACTTC
CASSLSPGGALAKNIQYF
>-|few|TRBV2|TRBJ2-7
TGTGCCAGCAGGATTAGACTCCTCTACGAGCAGTACTTC
CASRIRLLYEQYF
>TRBD1|-|TRBV6-6|TRBJ2-7
TGTGCCAGCAGTCGGGACAGTTTTTACTACGAGCAGTACTTC
CASSRDSFYYEQYF
>TRBD1|few|TRBV6-5|TRBJ1-1
TGTGCCAGCAGTAGTCCGGGACAGGGGGCTTTCTTT
CASSSPGQGAFF
>-|-|TRBV20-1|TRBJ2-7
TGCAGTGCTAGGGAAGGGGCGGGGTCGATGTACGAGCAGTACTTC
CSAREGAGSMYEQYF
>-|-|TRBV15|TRBJ1-5
TGTGCCACCAGCAGTGGGACCGTTTCGGACAATCAGCCCCAGCATTTT
CATSSGTVSDNQPQHF
>TRBD2|few|TRBV7-6|TRBJ2-5
TGTGCCAGCAGCTCAGGACTAGCCTTGCAAGAGACCCAGTACTTC
CASSSGLALQETQYF
>-|-|TRBV7-2|TRBJ2-3
TGTGCCAGCAGCCGGCTAGTGGCAGATACGCAGTATTTT
CASSRLVADTQYF
>-|-|TRBV6-6|TRBJ2-3
TGTGCCAGCAGCCCCCCTCACCTCAATCCAGATACGCAGTATTTT
CASSPPHLNPDTQYF
>-|few|TRBV7-2|TRBJ2-7
TGTGCCAGCAGCACAGCAGGGGGGGCCTACGAGCAGTACTTC
CASSTAGGAYEQYF
>-|-|TRBV15|TRBJ2-3
TGTGCCACCAGCAGAGATGGACGGGAGTCGGCAGATACGCAGTATTTT
CATSRDGRESADTQYF
>-|few|TRBV5-1|TRBJ2-5
TGCGCCAGCAGCTTAACCCCGACAAGACAAGAGACCCAGTACTTC
CASSLTPTRQETQYF
>-|-|TRBV10-3|TRBJ2-1
TGTGCCATCACTGAACGTGCGGAAGGCGATGAGCAGTTCTTC
CAITERAEGDEQFF
>-|-|TRBV15|TRBJ2-7
TGTGCCACCAGCAATGGGGCAGGGGTAAACGAGCAGTACTTC
CATSNGAGVNEQYF
>-|-|TRBV3-1|TRBJ2-1
TGTGCCAGCAGCCCCCTGCCAGGGCTTTACAATGAGCAGTTCTTC
CASSPLPGLYNEQFF
>-|-|TRBV2|TRBJ2-3
TGTGCCAGCGGAGCAGTAGATACGCAGTATTTT
CASGAVDTQYF
>TRBD1|-|TRBV7-2|TRBJ1-2
TGTGCCAGCAGCCTCGGCCGGGACAGGGGAGGCAGTGGCTACACCTTC
CASSLGRDRGGSGYTF
>-|-|TRBV27|TRBJ2-7
TGTGCCAGCAGTTTATCTTTCAGGACACGACTTTCCTACGAGCAGTACTTC
CASSLSFRTRLSYEQYF
>TRBD1|few|TRBV5-1|TRBJ1-1
TGCGCCAGCAGCTTGGATGGCAGGGGGGCGAACACTGAAGCTGTCTTT
CASSLDGRGANTEAVF
>-|-|TRBV7-2|TRBJ1-5
TGTGCCAGCAGCTTAGAAGGCTTTTTCGATCAGCCCCAGCATTTT
CASSLEGFFDQPQHF
>TRBD2|-|TRBV7-2|TRBJ2-5
TGTGCCACCGGTCGGGGGGGGAGCCAAGAGACCCAGTACTTC
CATGRGGSQETQYF
>TRBD1|-|TRBV24-1|TRBJ2-1
TGTGCCACCAGTGTGTCCAGGGGGATATCCGATGAGCAGTTCTTC
CATSVSRGISDEQFF
>TRBD2|-|TRBV7-2|TRBJ2-1
TGTGCCAGCAGCTTAGCGCCCGGGGGGGGAAACAATGAGCAGTTCTTC
CASSLAPGGGNNEQFF
>-|-|TRBV3-1|TRBJ1-2
TGTGCCAGCAGCCGACAGTTAGGTAACTATGGCTACACCTTC
CASSRQLGNYGYTF
>-|-|TRBV29-1|TRBJ2-2
TGCAGCGTTAGAATTCAGGACACTGGCGGGGAGCTGTTTTTT
CSVRIQDTGGELFF
>TRBD1|-|TRBV12-3/TRBV12-4|TRBJ2-1
TGTGCCAGCGTCGGACAGGCCGGCTACAATGAGCAGTTCTTC
CASVGQAGYNEQFF
>TRBD1|many|TRBV7-2|TRBJ2-5
TGTGCCAGCAGCTTATCGGGACAGGGAGAGACCCAGTACTTC
CASSLSGQGETQYF
>TRBD2|few|TRBV15|TRBJ2-7
TGTGCCACCAGCAGAGATATGGGGGGGGTCAACGAGCAGTACTTC
CATSRDMGGVNEQYF
>-|-|TRBV5-5|TRBJ2-3
TGTGCCAGCAGCTGGAGTATTGGCACAGATACGCAGTATTTT
CASSWSIGTDTQYF